This TCR beta chain comes out of a study of Ad26.COV2.S vaccination and SARS-CoV-2 variants. Study background: The study gave Ad26.COV2.S intramuscularly, once or twice 56 days apart.

Regarding treatment: 19 received Ad26.COV2.S at low or high dose, single or two shots; roughly 5 received placebo; per-sample allocation not given. Material that was analyzed had been drawn on day 63 after the first vaccine or placebo injection. An Ad26 vector expressing Wuhan-strain SARS-CoV-2 spike constituted the vaccine. The germline gives CDR1 MDHEN, CDR2 SYDVKM. V lost 7 bases to trimming and J lost 1 base; unmatched junction nucleotides: 6. There are 15 residues in the CDR3. Profiling relied on immunoSEQ multiplex PCR, and the TCRdb table lists in-frame clones only, not all of them. The data hold about 370,000 clones, with about nine tenths observed a single time.

The receptor was derived from a person aged 18-60 years who received the Ad26.COV2.S COVID-19 vaccine or a placebo. This chain joins TRBV28 and TRBJ2-2, with TRBD1 matching 7 bases. The material was peripheral blood, obtained in a trial of Ad26.COV2.S vaccine versus placebo. CDR3 residues: CASTIRDRNTGELFF. The CDR3 DNA reads as TGTGCCAGCACCATCCGGGACAGGAACACCGGGGAGCTGTTTTTT.